These 22 T cell receptor beta chains were sequenced from one sample in a study of CD8+CD57+ T cells in acquired aplastic anemia. Genomic DNA constituted the template upon which TCR beta VDJ and CDR3 profiling was performed. TCRdb fed the reads into MiXCR, producing one record per CDR3 protein. Seen here are a few hundred thousand distinct CDR3 sequences, approximately 57% observed once, and the top ten hold roughly 8%. The sample was sorted CD4+, CD8+, or CD8+CD57+ T cells (not recorded which) from PBMCs. The receptor set was obtained from a human donor with severe aplastic anemia or a healthy control (not recorded which).

This rearrangement joins TRBV5-1 to TRBJ2-7, with 9 bases lining up with TRBD1. CDR1 is SGHRS, CDR2 YFSETQ, per germline. Trimming took 4 bases from V and 2 from J; bases not matched to a gene: 4. The CDR3 spans 14 residues. The CDR3 DNA follows: TGCGCCAGCAGCACCGGGACAGGGACCTACGAGCAGTACTTC. Its translation: CASSTGTGTYEQYF. The full variable domain, completed using reference TRBV5-1 and TRBJ2-7, is KAGVTQTPRYLIKTRGQQVTLSCSPISGHRSVSWYQQTPGQGLQFLFEYFSETQRNKGNFPGRFSGRQFSNSRSEMNVSTLELGDSALYLCASSTGTGTYEQYFGPGTRLTVT.

The chain joins TRBV20-1 to TRBJ2-7; the D gene could be TRBD1 or TRBD2 (6 bases each). V was clipped by 5 bases and J by 2 bases, with 19 bases between them. The CDR3 has 15 amino acids. Germline lookup yields CDR1 DFQATT and CDR2 SNEGSKA (reference sequence). CDR3: CSALDGGRPTYEQYF. In DNA form, the CDR3 reads TGCAGTGCTCTAGACGGGGGCCGTCCTACCTACGAGCAGTACTTC.

As concerns this clonotype: One junction end disagrees with the germline gene, perhaps due to a read error. The chain uses TRBV20-1 and TRBJ2-7, with 7 bases identical to TRBD2. Germline V CDR1 and CDR2: DFQATT, SNEGSKA (reference sequence). The CDR3 spans 14 residues. In nucleotides, the CDR3 is TGCAGTGCTCAAGGGACTACCCTTCTCTACCAGCAGTACTTC. Its translation: CSAQGTTLLYQQYF.

The chain recombines TRBV24-1 with TRBJ2-2; 10 bases match TRBD2. CDR3 length: 16 residues. Germline assignment: CDR1 KGHDR and CDR2 SFDVKD. V trimming: 4 bases; J trimming: 5 bases; junction bases outside the gene matches: 6. In DNA, the CDR3 is TGTGCCACCAGTGACCGCCCGACTAGCGGGACCGGGGAGCTGTTTTTT. This codes for CATSDRPTSGTGELFF.

This clonotype was detected many times. The chain links TRBV24-1 to TRBJ2-7; D perhaps matches TRBD1 (6 bases). V shed 4 bases and J shed 2 bases, with 11 bases lying between them. CDR1 and CDR2 from the germline V gene are KGHDR and SFDVKD. CDR3 length equals 14 residues. The CDR3 reads CATSDPGQTYEQYF. DNA for the CDR3: TGTGCCACCAGTGACCCCGGACAGACCTACGAGCAGTACTTC.

This clonotype was counted many times. The gene calls are TRBV7-3 and TRBJ2-7; D might be TRBD1 or TRBD2, each matching 6 bases. The CDR3 runs 18 residues. Trimming stripped 4 bases from V and 4 bases from J, with 26 bases between. Germline V gives CDR1 SGHTA, CDR2 FQGTGA. CDR3 region: CASSSGVSGAGFMYEQYF. CDR3 bases: TGTGCCAGCAGCTCCGGGGTCTCGGGGGCTGGTTTTATGTACGAGCAGTACTTC.

The table lists this clonotype with a few counts. A much larger clone sits a single nucleotide away, making a read error possible. Because the CDR3 is missing its conserved closing phenylalanine or tryptophan, this is likely a read error. This chain connects TRBV7-2 to TRBJ2-5; 7 bases are a match to TRBD2. The CDR3 covers 14 residues. CDR1 SGHTA and CDR2 FQGNSA come from the germline V gene. V dropped 3 bases and J dropped 4; count of bases not matched to a gene: 5. The CDR3 loop is CASSLLGGGETQYL. CDR3 bases: TGTGCCAGCAGCTTGTTAGGCGGGGGAGAGACCCAGTACCTC.

For this clonotype: A read error may explain this, as a much larger clone is one base away. CDR3 residues: CATGALGQDERYF. The CDR3 DNA reads TGTGCCACCGGTGCCCTAGGACAGGACGAGCGGTACTTC. The chain joins TRBV24-1 to TRBJ2-7; 7 bases match TRBD1. The CDR3 consists of 13 residues. In germline, CDR1 is KGHDR, CDR2 SFDVKD.

This clonotype was seen only a few times. The V gene is TRBV20-1, the J gene TRBJ2-7; the D is unclear. V was clipped by 2 bases and J by 3 bases, with 11 bases between them. Germline CDR1 DFQATT, CDR2 SNEGSKA (reference sequence). The CDR3 loop spans 13 amino acids. The CDR3 DNA follows: TGCAGTGCTAGATCCATCAGCAGCTACGAGCAGTACTTC. It is translated as CSARSISSYEQYF.

The rearrangement links TRBV24-1 to TRBJ1-5; 8 bases are shared with TRBD1. Germline V gene sequence: CDR1 KGHDR, CDR2 SFDVKD. The CDR3 is 14 amino acids. The CDR3 DNA reads as TGTGCTAGACCCATGGGACAGGGCAATCAGCCCCAGCATTTT. Protein: CARPMGQGNQPQHF.

The CDR3 loop is CASSSWLSPYNEQFF. In DNA, the CDR3 is TGTGCCAGCAGCTCCTGGCTTAGTCCATACAATGAGCAGTTCTTC. The gene calls are TRBV7-8 and TRBJ2-1; D not certain. The germline CDR1 and CDR2 sequences are SGHVS and FQNEAQ. This CDR3 is built from 15 residues. V was shortened by 4 bases and J by 4 bases, with 14 bases between the two germline ends.

This clonotype was counted once. The CDR3 protein is CASSSSGGTTDTQYF. The CDR3 nucleotides are TGTGCCAGCAGCTCTAGCGGGGGGACCACAGATACGCAGTATTTT. The V call is TRBV7-3, the J call TRBJ2-3; 11 nucleotides line up with TRBD2. V dropped 4 bases and J dropped 2; count of bases not matched to a gene: 2. This CDR3 spans 15 amino acids. Germline CDR1 reads SGHTA; CDR2 reads FQGTGA.

The rearrangement joins TRBV7-9 to TRBJ1-3; no clear D gene. CDR3 size: 13 residues. Germline loops: CDR1 SEHNR, CDR2 FQNEAQ (reference sequence). V gave up 3 bases and J gave up 11 bases, with 14 bases separating them. Here the CDR3 DNA reads TGTGCCAGCAGCTTGGGTATCTCGGCGGCCATATATTTT. It codes for CASSLGISAAIYF.

In its sample, this clonotype was seen many times. This sequence joins TRBV4-3 and TRBJ2-3; 7 bases align to TRBD1. Germline lookup yields CDR1 LGHNA and CDR2 YSLEER. The CDR3 spans 15 residues. The V segment lost 4 bases and the J segment 6 bases; nucleotides outside the gene matches: 10. CDR3 sequence (DNA): TGCGCCAGCAGCCGGGACGGACAGGTAGCTGATACGCAGTATTTT. Protein: CASSRDGQVADTQYF.

This clonotype has just a few counts. A much larger clone lies a single base off, so this may be a read error. The chain employs TRBV6-6 and TRBJ2-5; no clear D. This CDR3 spans 12 amino acids. Germline V CDR1 and CDR2: MNHNY, SVGAGI (reference sequence). CDR3 region: CTSSVFSETQYF. DNA for the CDR3: TGTACCAGCTCAGTGTTCTCAGAGACCCAGTACTTC.

At least ten counts were recorded for this clonotype. V usage is TRBV25-1 and J usage is TRBJ1-2, with a weak D call TRBD1 (5 bases). This CDR3 has 12 residues. CDR1 MGHDK and CDR2 SYGVNS come from the germline V gene. V was trimmed by 5 bases and J by 8 bases, leaving 12 bases between them. CDR3 amino acids: CASSLGARGYTF. CDR3 coding DNA: TGTGCCAGCAGTCTTGGGGCAAGGGGCTACACCTTC.

Comment on this clonotype: The junction shows a germline mismatch at one end, possibly a read error. V gene TRBV19 combines with J gene TRBJ1-5, with D tentatively TRBD1 (5 bases). CDR1 LNHDA and CDR2 SQIVND come from the germline V gene (reference sequence). The CDR3 totals 14 residues. The CDR3 bases are TGTGCCAGTACTATAGTGCCAGGGCCGCAGCCCCAGCATTTT. This gives the protein CASTIVPGPQPQHF.

This clonotype has ten or more counts. This chain joins TRBV20-1 and TRBJ2-1; TRBD2 matches at 12 bases. Germline V gene lookup returns CDR1 DFQATT and CDR2 SNEGSKA (reference sequence). The CDR3 spans 13 residues. Trimming took 8 bases from V and 7 from J; bases not matched to a gene: 6. The CDR3 spells CSSLAGGGNEQFF. Here the CDR3 DNA reads TGCAGTTCACTAGCGGGGGGTGGAAATGAGCAGTTCTTC.

Ten or more counts support this clonotype. The chain has TRBV9 and TRBJ2-7; D is undetermined. This CDR3 spans 16 amino acids. Trimming took off 0 bases at V and 2 bases at J, with 15 bases between the two ends. Germline CDR1 SGDLS, CDR2 YYNGEE. CDR3 bases: TGTGCCAGCAGCGTAGAGTTGTCAGCTCAAACCTACGAGCAGTACTTC. Encoded protein: CASSVELSAQTYEQYF.

The genes are TRBV2 and TRBJ2-1; tentative D call: TRBD1 (5 bases). Germline CDR1 is SNHLY and CDR2 is FYNNEI. The V end was cut by 7 bases, the J end by 4 bases, with 17 bases between. CDR3 size: 15 residues. The CDR3 DNA reads as TGTGCCAGCACCCTACAGGTTCCAACTTACAATGAGCAGTTCTTC. Translation gives CASTLQVPTYNEQFF.

V is TRBV29-1 and J is TRBJ1-1; D ambiguous. The CDR3 runs 14 residues. CDR1 is SQVTM and CDR2 is ANQGSEA in the germline V gene. The V end was cut by 6 bases, the J end by 1 base, with 15 bases between. In nucleotides, the CDR3 is TGCAGCGTCGGACTTTCGGCAGCGAACACTGAAGCTTTCTTT. It yields the protein CSVGLSAANTEAFF. Filled out from reference TRBV29-1 and TRBJ1-1, the complete variable domain reads SAVISQKPSRDICQRGTSLTIQCQVDSQVTMMFWYRQQPGQSLTLIATANQGSEATYESGFVIDKFPISRPNLTFSTLTVSNMSPEDSSIYLCSVGLSAANTEAFFGQGTRLTVV.

This clonotype was seen at least ten times. One end of the junction varies from germline; a read error may be responsible. The chain carries TRBV7-2 and TRBJ2-5, with 11 bases fitting TRBD2. Germline-derived CDR1 and CDR2 are SGHTA and FQGNSA. This CDR3 comprises 12 residues. The CDR3: CASSLDSGGARF. The CDR3 region has the DNA TGTGCCAGCAGCTTAGATAGCGGGGGGGCCCGATTC.